The 20 T cell receptor beta chains reported below all come from one sample, sequenced in a study of molecular identifiers for immune sequencing clone quantification. TCRdb analysed the PCR reads with MiXCR anew, one entry per CDR3 protein. The data hold 75,000 to 95,000 distinct CDR3 sequences, with nearly 25% observed a single time. The sample was naive CD8+ T cells from blood, with Jurkat cell RNA spiked in. Subset noted: FACS-sorted CD8+CD4-CCR7+CD45RA+ naive T cells. Receptor source: a human donor in good health. Some libraries in this study had Jurkat cell RNA spiked in.

V is TRBV6-2 or TRBV6-3 and J is TRBJ1-1, with D possibly TRBD1 on 6 matching bases. V lost 7 bases and J lost 5, with 14 bases in between. The CDR3 spans 13 residues. Per the germline V gene, CDR1 is MNHEY and CDR2 is SVGEGT. CDR3 DNA: TGTGCCAGCACTGGAGGGGGGAGTACTGAAGCTTTCTTT. Translated, it gives CASTGGGSTEAFF.

This clonotype was counted ten times or more. The V and J genes are TRBV6-1 and TRBJ2-3; D gene ambiguous. This CDR3 is built from 13 residues. Trimming cost V 7 bases and J 6 bases, with 14 bases left between them. CDR1 MNHNS and CDR2 SASEGT come from the germline V gene. The CDR3 is CASTKEILDTQYF. CDR3 DNA: TGTGCCAGCACGAAGGAAATTTTGGATACGCAGTATTTT.

The V and J genes are TRBV4-1 and TRBJ2-3, with 14 bases lining up with TRBD2. Germline V gives CDR1 MGHRA, CDR2 YSYEKL. The J segment lost 2 bases and the V segment lost 5 bases, leaving 3 bases of the junction unmatched. The CDR3 contains 16 residues. The CDR3 DNA follows: TGCGCCAGCAGCAAGGGACTAGCGGGAGTCACAGATACGCAGTATTTT. Its translation is CASSKGLAGVTDTQYF.

A note on this clonotype: The junction does not match germline at one end; this may be a read error. The V and J genes are TRBV7-9 and TRBJ1-5; 9 nucleotides line up with TRBD1. This CDR3 region has 15 residues. Germline V gene sequence: CDR1 SEHNR, CDR2 FQNEAQ (reference sequence). CDR3 region: CACSSTGGVNQPQHF. CDR3 coding DNA: TGTGCCTGCAGCTCTACAGGGGGCGTCAATCAGCCCCAGCATTTT.

The sample holds many counts of this clonotype. V and J are TRBV20-1 and TRBJ2-7; D gene uncertain. The CDR3 length is 11 residues. Trimming removed 4 bases at V and 5 bases at J, with 9 bases between. Germline assignment: CDR1 DFQATT and CDR2 SNEGSKA (reference sequence). The CDR3 loop is CSATPGHEQYF. The CDR3 nucleotides read TGCAGTGCTACCCCCGGGCACGAGCAGTACTTC.

A word on this clonotype: This could be a read error, since a much larger clone is one nucleotide away. The gene calls are TRBV30 and TRBJ2-7; D uncertain. Per the germline V gene, CDR1 is GTSNPN and CDR2 is SVGIG (reference sequence). The CDR3 is made up of 10 amino acids. Trimming took 0 bases from V and 9 from J, leaving 6 bases between them. For the CDR3, the DNA is TGTGCCTGGAGTGTTACTGGGCAGTACTTC. This translates into CAWSVTGQYF. The full variable domain, completed using reference TRBV30 and TRBJ2-7, is SQTIHQWPATLVQPVGSPLSLECTVEGTSNPNLYWYRQAAGRGLQLLFYSVGIGQISSEVPQNLSASRPQDRQFILSSKKLLLSDSGFYLCAWSVTGQYFGPGTRLTVT.

This CDR3 is CASSSGAYTDTQYF. The CDR3 coding sequence is TGTGCCAGCAGTTCGGGCGCGTACACAGATACGCAGTATTTT. The rearrangement uses TRBV27 and TRBJ2-3; no clear D. The V gene lost 4 bases and the J gene lost 2 bases, with 10 bases spanning the gap. The CDR3 totals 14 residues. Germline CDR1 MNHEY, CDR2 SMNVEV (reference sequence).

The rearrangement links TRBV4-2 to TRBJ1-2; D unresolved. Trimming took 4 bases from V and 3 from J, leaving 18 bases between them. The CDR3 contains 16 residues. CDR1 LGHNA and CDR2 YNFKEQ come from the germline V gene. The CDR3 loop is CASSPNRGGSYYGYTF. The CDR3, as DNA: TGTGCCAGCAGCCCTAACCGCGGAGGCAGTTACTATGGCTACACCTTC.

This chain connects TRBV6-6 to TRBJ2-1; possible D gene TRBD2, 6 bases. The CDR3 is 15 residues long. Germline loops: CDR1 MNHNY, CDR2 SVGAGI (reference sequence). Trimming took 7 bases from V and 4 from J, leaving 17 bases between them. The CDR3 sequence is CASIGARGGYNEQFF. CDR3 coding DNA: TGTGCCAGCATTGGAGCGCGGGGTGGATACAATGAGCAGTTCTTC.

V is TRBV5-6 and J is TRBJ1-1; D call uncertain. The CDR3 length is 16 residues. V was shortened by 1 base and J by 3 bases, with 16 bases between the two germline ends. Germline CDR1 is SGHDT and CDR2 is YYEEEE. This CDR3 is CASSLSSYGIYTEAFF. The DNA of the CDR3 is TGTGCCAGCAGCTTGTCTAGCTACGGGATCTACACTGAAGCTTTCTTT.

This clonotype was counted at least ten times. The chain is built from TRBV4-2 and TRBJ2-7; tentative D call: TRBD2 (6 bases). This CDR3 region has 14 residues. The germline V and J ends were trimmed by 0 bases and 3 bases, with 9 bases remaining between them. Per germline, CDR1 LGHNA and CDR2 YNFKEQ. CDR3 protein: CASSQELANYEQYF. The CDR3 DNA is TGTGCCAGCAGCCAAGAGCTAGCGAACTACGAGCAGTACTTC.

In this sample, this clonotype turned up many times. The CDR3 reads CASSWAGTGGFDTQYF. The DNA of the CDR3 is TGTGCCAGCAGCTGGGCCGGGACAGGGGGCTTCGATACGCAGTATTTT. This chain connects TRBV7-2 to TRBJ2-3; 12 bases align to TRBD1. CDR1 and CDR2 from the germline V gene are SGHTA and FQGNSA. With V trimmed by 4 bases and J by 6 bases, 8 bases remained unmatched. This CDR3 comprises 16 residues.

Regarding this clonotype: A read error is possible here, since a much larger clone lies one base away. The gene calls are TRBV4-3 and TRBJ1-1; D call uncertain. This CDR3 spans 12 amino acids. The V and J ends lost 1 base and 7 bases respectively, with 7 bases between them. Germline CDR1 reads LGHNA; CDR2 reads YSLEER. The CDR3 sequence: CASSQGGIEAFF. CDR3 DNA: TGCGCCAGCAGCCAAGGCGGTATTGAAGCTTTCTTT.

The table lists this clonotype with many counts. This chain joins TRBV20-1 and TRBJ1-5; D perhaps matches TRBD1 (5 bases). V gave up 5 bases and J gave up 4 bases, with 9 bases separating them. CDR3 length: 12 residues. Looked up from germline, CDR1 is DFQATT and CDR2 is SNEGSKA (reference sequence). CDR3 in amino acids: CSAQDNNQPQHF. The CDR3 DNA sequence: TGCAGTGCTCAGGACAATAATCAGCCCCAGCATTTT.

This clonotype was picked up many times. V is TRBV4-2 and J is TRBJ2-3; D is ambiguous. The CDR3 is made up of 14 amino acids. Trimming cost V 1 base and J 3 bases, with 8 bases left between them. The germline CDR1 and CDR2 sequences are LGHNA and YNFKEQ. CDR3 nucleotides: TGTGCCAGCAGCCAAGGTGTCGGGACAGATACGCAGTATTTT. Translated: CASSQGVGTDTQYF.

This clonotype was picked up a small number of times. This chain links TRBV2 with TRBJ1-1, with a possible D match to TRBD1 (6 bases). The germline V gene encodes CDR1 SNHLY and CDR2 FYNNEI. The CDR3 sequence is 11 residues long. Trimming took 5 bases from V and 11 from J, leaving 12 bases between them. The CDR3 coding sequence is TGTGCCAGCAGTCAACAGGGTTGGGCTTTCTTT. Amino acid sequence: CASSQQGWAFF.

Worth noting for this clonotype: A much larger clone sits a single nucleotide away, making a read error possible. The chain carries TRBV7-9 and TRBJ2-5; the match to TRBD2 covers 12 bases. The CDR3 is 16 amino acids. The germline gives CDR1 SEHNR, CDR2 FQNEAQ (reference sequence). The CDR3 sequence is CASSSGLAGIQEPQYF. The CDR3 DNA is TGTGCCAGCAGCTCTGGACTAGCGGGGATCCAAGAGCCCCAGTACTTC.

There are a few counts of this clonotype. The rearrangement joins TRBV6-2 or TRBV6-3 to TRBJ2-7; 8 nucleotides agree with TRBD2. V was clipped by 2 bases and J by 0 bases; unmatched bases: 6. This CDR3 is 16 amino acids long. Germline CDR1 and CDR2: MNHEY and SVGEGT. The DNA of the CDR3 is TGTGCCAGCAGTTACGGATATAGCGGGGACTCCTACGAGCAGTACTTC. This translates into CASSYGYSGDSYEQYF.

The J gene is TRBJ2-7, the V gene TRBV4-3, with a weak D call TRBD2 (6 bases). This CDR3 is 15 amino acids long. The germline V gene has CDR1 LGHNA and CDR2 YSLEER. Trimming shortened V by 0 bases and J by 0 bases, and 9 bases separated the two germline ends. The CDR3 nucleotides are TGCGCCAGCAGCCAAGAGTTCGGGGGCTCCTACGAGCAGTACTTC. Amino acid sequence: CASSQEFGGSYEQYF.

This clonotype showed up many times. The chain's CDR3 is CASSPGTGSFYEQYF. CDR3 DNA sequence: TGCGCCAGCAGCCCCGGGACAGGGAGCTTCTACGAGCAGTACTTC. The chain combines TRBV4-3 with TRBJ2-7; 9 bases agree with TRBD1. CDR3 size: 15 residues. Germline V gene sequence: CDR1 LGHNA, CDR2 YSLEER. With 4 bases clipped from V and 3 bases from J, the junction kept 7 bases outside the gene matches.